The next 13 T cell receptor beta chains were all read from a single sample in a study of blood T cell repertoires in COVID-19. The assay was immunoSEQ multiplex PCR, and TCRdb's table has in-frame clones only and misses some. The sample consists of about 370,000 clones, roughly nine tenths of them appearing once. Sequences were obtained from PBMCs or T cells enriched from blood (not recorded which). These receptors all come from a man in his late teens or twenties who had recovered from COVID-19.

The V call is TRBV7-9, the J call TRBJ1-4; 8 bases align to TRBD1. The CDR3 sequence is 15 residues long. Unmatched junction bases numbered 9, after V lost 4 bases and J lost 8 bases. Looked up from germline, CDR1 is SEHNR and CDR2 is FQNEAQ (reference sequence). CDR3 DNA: TGTGCCAGCAGCTCAATACAGGGGGGCGCGGAAAAACTGTTTTTT. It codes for CASSSIQGGAEKLFF.

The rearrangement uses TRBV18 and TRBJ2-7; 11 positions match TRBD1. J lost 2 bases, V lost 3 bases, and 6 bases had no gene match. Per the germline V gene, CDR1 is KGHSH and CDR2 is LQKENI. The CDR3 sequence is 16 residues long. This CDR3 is CASSPQPGQGAYEQYF. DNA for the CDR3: TGTGCCAGCTCACCCCAACCGGGACAGGGGGCCTACGAGCAGTACTTC.

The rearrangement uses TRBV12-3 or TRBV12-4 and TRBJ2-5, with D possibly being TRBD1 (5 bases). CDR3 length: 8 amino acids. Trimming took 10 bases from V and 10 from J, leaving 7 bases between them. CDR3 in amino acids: CAKGDQYF. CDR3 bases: TGTGCCAAAGGGGACCAGTACTTC.

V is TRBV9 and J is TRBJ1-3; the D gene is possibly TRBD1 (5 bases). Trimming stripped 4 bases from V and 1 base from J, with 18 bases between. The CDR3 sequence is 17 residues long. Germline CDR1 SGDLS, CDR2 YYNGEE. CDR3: CASSTQQVPKSGNTIYF. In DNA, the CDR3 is TGTGCCAGCAGCACCCAACAGGTGCCTAAATCTGGAAACACCATATATTTT.

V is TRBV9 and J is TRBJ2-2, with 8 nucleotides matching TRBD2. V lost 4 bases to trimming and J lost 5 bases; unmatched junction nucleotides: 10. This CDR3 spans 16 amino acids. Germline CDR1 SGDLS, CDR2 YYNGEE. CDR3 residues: CASSPGAGGLTGELFF. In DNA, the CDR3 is TGTGCCAGCAGCCCAGGGGCGGGAGGATTAACCGGGGAGCTGTTTTTT.

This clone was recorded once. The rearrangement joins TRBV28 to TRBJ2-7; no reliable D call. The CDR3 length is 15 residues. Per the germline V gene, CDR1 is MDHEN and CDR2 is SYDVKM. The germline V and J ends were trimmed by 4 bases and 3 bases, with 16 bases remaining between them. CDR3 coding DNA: TGTGCCAGCAGTTCTCCCCACGTCAGTTTCTACGAGCAGTACTTC. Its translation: CASSSPHVSFYEQYF.

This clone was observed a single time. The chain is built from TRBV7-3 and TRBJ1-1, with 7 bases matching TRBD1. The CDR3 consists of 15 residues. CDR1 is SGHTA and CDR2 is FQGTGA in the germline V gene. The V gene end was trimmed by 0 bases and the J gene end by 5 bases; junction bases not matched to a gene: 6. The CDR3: CASSLTAGGRTEAFF. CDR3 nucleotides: TGTGCCAGCAGCTTAACGGCAGGGGGTCGTACTGAAGCTTTCTTT.

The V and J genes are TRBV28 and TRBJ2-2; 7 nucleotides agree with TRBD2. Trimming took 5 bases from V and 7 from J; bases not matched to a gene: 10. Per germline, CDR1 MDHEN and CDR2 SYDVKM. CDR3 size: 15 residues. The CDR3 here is CASSPGGRDGGELFF. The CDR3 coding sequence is TGTGCCAGCAGTCCCGGGGGGAGGGACGGCGGGGAGCTGTTTTTT.

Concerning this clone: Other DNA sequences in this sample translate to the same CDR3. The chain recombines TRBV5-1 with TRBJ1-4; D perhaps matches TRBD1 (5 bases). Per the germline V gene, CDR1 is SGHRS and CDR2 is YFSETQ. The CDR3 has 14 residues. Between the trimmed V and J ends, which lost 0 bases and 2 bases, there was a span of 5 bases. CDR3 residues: CASSLGQTNEKLFF. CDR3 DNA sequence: TGCGCCAGCAGCTTGGGACAGACTAATGAAAAACTGTTTTTT.

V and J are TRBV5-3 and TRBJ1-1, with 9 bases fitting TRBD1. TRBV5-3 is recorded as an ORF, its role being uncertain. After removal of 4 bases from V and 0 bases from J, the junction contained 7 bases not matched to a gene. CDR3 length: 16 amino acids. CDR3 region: CARSTYRGPLNTEAFF. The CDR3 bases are TGTGCCAGAAGCACATACAGGGGGCCCTTGAACACTGAAGCTTTCTTT.

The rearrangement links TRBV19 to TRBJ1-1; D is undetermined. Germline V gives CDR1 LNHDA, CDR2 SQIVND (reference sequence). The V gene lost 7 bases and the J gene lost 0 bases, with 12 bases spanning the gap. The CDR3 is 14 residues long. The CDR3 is CASTEQTMNTEAFF. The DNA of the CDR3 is TGTGCCAGTACCGAACAGACCATGAACACTGAAGCTTTCTTT.

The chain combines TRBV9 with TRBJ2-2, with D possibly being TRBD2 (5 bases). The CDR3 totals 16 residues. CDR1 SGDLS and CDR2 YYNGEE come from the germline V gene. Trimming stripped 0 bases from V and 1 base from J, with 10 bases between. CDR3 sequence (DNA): TGTGCCAGCAGCGTAGTTGGCGGGTTGAACACCGGGGAGCTGTTTTTT. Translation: CASSVVGGLNTGELFF.

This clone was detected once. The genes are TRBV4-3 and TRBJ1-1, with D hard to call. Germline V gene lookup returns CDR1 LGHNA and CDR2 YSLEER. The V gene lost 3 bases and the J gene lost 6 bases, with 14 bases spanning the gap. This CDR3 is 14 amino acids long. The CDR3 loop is CASSHPGSFSEAFF. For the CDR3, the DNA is TGCGCCAGCAGCCACCCGGGAAGTTTTTCTGAAGCTTTCTTT.